These 4 T cell receptor beta chains came from one sample sequenced in a study of graft-versus-host responses after intestinal transplantation. TCRdb's table, derived via immunoSEQ multiplex PCR, lists solely in-frame clones and lacks some. Among roughly 46,000 clones listed, approximately 92% were seen once. The sequencing used PBMCs, collected around 820 days after a first intestinal transplant, on the day of a second. These receptor sequences come from a human patient who received an intestinal transplant, so some T cells may come from the graft donor.

The chain links TRBV2 to TRBJ1-1; 7 nucleotides agree with TRBD1. This CDR3 is 15 amino acids long. V lost 5 bases to trimming and J lost 0 bases; unmatched junction nucleotides: 6. Germline V CDR1 and CDR2: SNHLY, FYNNEI. As DNA, the CDR3 is TGTGCCAGCAGTCACAGGGGCGGAATGAACACTGAAGCTTTCTTT. Residues: CASSHRGGMNTEAFF. Full variable domain (remainder filled in from reference TRBV2 and TRBJ1-1): EPEVTQTPSHQVTQMGQEVILRCVPISNHLYFYWYRQILGQKVEFLVSFYNNEISEKSEIFDDQFSVERPDGSNFTLKIRSTKLEDSAMYFCASSHRGGMNTEAFFGQGTRLTVV.

This sequence joins TRBV7-2 and TRBJ2-5, with D hard to call. The germline CDR1 and CDR2 sequences are SGHTA and FQGNSA. Trimming stripped 4 bases from V and 3 bases from J, with 9 bases between. The CDR3 loop spans 13 amino acids. The CDR3 region has the DNA TGTGCCAGCAGCTACGGGCATAAAGAGACCCAGTACTTC. Residues: CASSYGHKETQYF.

The rearrangement links TRBV6-1 to TRBJ1-4; maybe TRBD1 (5 bases). CDR3 size: 15 residues. Trimming took off 3 bases at V and 7 bases at J, with 15 bases between the two ends. Per germline, CDR1 MNHNS and CDR2 SASEGT. Written as DNA, the CDR3 is TGTGCCAGCAGTGAGTCCGGGGGAATGGGTGAAAAACTGTTTTTT. Translating it yields CASSESGGMGEKLFF.

This chain uses TRBV6-6 with TRBJ2-1; no clear D gene. V lost 3 bases and J lost 15, with 15 bases in between. The CDR3 sequence is 12 residues long. Germline values: CDR1 MNHNY, CDR2 SVGAGI (reference sequence). This CDR3 reads CASSYQVPDLFF. CDR3 sequence (DNA): TGTGCCAGCAGTTATCAGGTGCCTGATTTGTTCTTC.